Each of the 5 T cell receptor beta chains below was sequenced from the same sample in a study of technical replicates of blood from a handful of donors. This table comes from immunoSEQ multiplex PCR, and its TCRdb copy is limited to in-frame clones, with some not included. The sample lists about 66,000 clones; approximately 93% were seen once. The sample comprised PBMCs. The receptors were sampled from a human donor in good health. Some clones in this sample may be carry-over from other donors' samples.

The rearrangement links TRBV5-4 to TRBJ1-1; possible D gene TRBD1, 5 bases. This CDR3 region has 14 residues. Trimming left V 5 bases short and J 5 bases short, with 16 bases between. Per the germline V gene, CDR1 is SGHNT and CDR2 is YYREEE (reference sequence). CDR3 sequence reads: CASRVGGRSTEAFF. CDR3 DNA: TGTGCCAGCAGGGTTGGGGGGAGGTCGACTGAAGCTTTCTTT.

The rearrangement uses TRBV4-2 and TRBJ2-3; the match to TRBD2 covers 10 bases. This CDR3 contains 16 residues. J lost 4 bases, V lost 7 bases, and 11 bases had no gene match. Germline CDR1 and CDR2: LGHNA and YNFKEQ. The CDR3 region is CASNLEVAGGPDTQYF. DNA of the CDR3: TGTGCCAGCAACCTTGAGGTAGCGGGGGGCCCAGATACGCAGTATTTT.

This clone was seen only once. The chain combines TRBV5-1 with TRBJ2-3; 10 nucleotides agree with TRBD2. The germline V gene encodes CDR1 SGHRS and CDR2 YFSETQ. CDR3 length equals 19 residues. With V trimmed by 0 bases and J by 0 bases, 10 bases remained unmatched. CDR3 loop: CASSLELAGTQTSTDTQYF. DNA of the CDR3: TGCGCCAGCAGCTTGGAACTAGCGGGGACCCAGACTAGCACAGATACGCAGTATTTT.

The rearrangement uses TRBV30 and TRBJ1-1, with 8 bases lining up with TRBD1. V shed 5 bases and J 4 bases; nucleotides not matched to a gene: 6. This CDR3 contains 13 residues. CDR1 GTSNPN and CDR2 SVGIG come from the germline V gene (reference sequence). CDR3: CAWGQGGSTEAFF. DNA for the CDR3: TGTGCCTGGGGACAGGGAGGGAGCACTGAAGCTTTCTTT.

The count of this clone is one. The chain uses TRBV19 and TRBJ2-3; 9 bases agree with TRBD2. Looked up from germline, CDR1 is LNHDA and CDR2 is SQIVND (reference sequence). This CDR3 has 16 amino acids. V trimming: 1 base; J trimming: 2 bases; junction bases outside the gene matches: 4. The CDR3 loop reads CASSIGGGRATDTQYF. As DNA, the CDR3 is TGTGCCAGTAGTATAGGCGGCGGGAGGGCCACAGATACGCAGTATTTT.